This T cell receptor (beta chain) was captured by sequencing in a study of response to subunit inactivated influenza vaccine. J gave up 6 bases and V 4 bases, and 6 bases lay outside the gene matches. Germline V gene data show CDR1 as KGHSH and CDR2 as LQKENI. This CDR3 contains 14 residues. TCRdb analysed the RT-PCR reads with MiXCR anew, one entry per CDR3 protein. The data hold 400,000 to 550,000 distinct CDR3 sequences, with approximately 24% observed a single time. Concerning this clonotype: Its antigen is unidentified.

Study-wide results and caveats: That few new T cells are recruited by each seasonal influenza vaccination was the authors' suggestion.

The chain recombines TRBV18 with TRBJ1-2; TRBD1 agrees at 9 bases. The specimen comprised CD4+ T cells sorted from PBMCs, sampled 5 to 6 days after vaccination. The clonotype originates from a man in his fifties who received an inactivated influenza vaccine. In DNA, the CDR3 is TGTGCCAGCTCACTTAAACAGGGGGCTGATGGCTACACCTTC. Translating gives CASSLKQGADGYTF.